Many counts were recorded for the clone carrying this TCR delta chain. Its target is not known. The sample has other DNA sequences that encode this CDR3 too. Each sorted gammadelta sample had TRG and TRD chains sequenced. With CATT, TCRdb re-called clones from the multiplex PCR reads. Here the sample spans some 100,000 delta-chain clones, about 1.5% being singletons. CDR1 is GEAIGNYY and CDR2 is EKD in the germline V gene. V was clipped by 0 bases and J by 0 bases; unmatched bases: 9. This CDR3 spans 19 amino acids. The data were taken from a study of γδ T cells in repeated Plasmodium falciparum infection. Study-level information: Malian samples came from no-transmission periods or across acute febrile malaria episodes. General study findings and limits: Vdelta2-negative gammadelta repertoires, largely Vdelta1+, seemingly showed infection-driven waves of new clonal selection.

Flow sorting of PBMC yielded separate Vgamma9/Vdelta2+ and Vdelta2-negative gammadelta T cell populations for bulk repertoire analysis. This clonotype was sampled from a pool of human donors (malaria-infected and uninfected, not separated). Sequencing was done on a sample of gamma-delta T cells from blood. V gene TRDV2 combines with J gene TRDJ2; TRDD3 matches 10 bases. The CDR3 region has the DNA TGTGCCTGTGACACCCGACTTTACTGGGGGATTCCTTTGACAGCACAACTCTTCTTT. This gives the protein CACDTRLYWGIPLTAQLFF.